The present T cell receptor (beta chain) was sequenced within a study of cytomegalovirus exposure and HLA in healthy donors. The assay was immunoSEQ multiplex PCR, and TCRdb's table has in-frame clones only and misses some. This table has around 170,000 clones, more than 75% appearing once. The donors were members of the validation cohort, which comprised 90 to 150 subjects and was separate from the first cohort of about 700 subjects. On this clone: The antigen remains undetermined.

Study observations and caveats: A few chains linked to CMV were shown in vitro to be specific for CMV antigens. In the roughly 120 validation repertoires, around 95% of cluster scores exceeded 0, per a later analysis. Some public TCRs appeared in many individuals, while most sequences were rare.

The sequencing sample was made of PBMCs. The clonotype was recovered from a man aged 18 to 30 in good health and CMV-seronegative.

The CDR3: CASSLRGYTGELFF. The CDR3 DNA is TGTGCCAGCAGCTTAAGAGGGTACACCGGGGAGCTGTTTTTT. The J gene is TRBJ2-2, the V gene TRBV5-4; TRBD2 is a possible D gene (5 bases). The germline V and J ends were trimmed by 2 bases and 3 bases, with 8 bases remaining between them. Germline lookup yields CDR1 SGHNT and CDR2 YYREEE (reference sequence). This CDR3 comprises 14 residues.